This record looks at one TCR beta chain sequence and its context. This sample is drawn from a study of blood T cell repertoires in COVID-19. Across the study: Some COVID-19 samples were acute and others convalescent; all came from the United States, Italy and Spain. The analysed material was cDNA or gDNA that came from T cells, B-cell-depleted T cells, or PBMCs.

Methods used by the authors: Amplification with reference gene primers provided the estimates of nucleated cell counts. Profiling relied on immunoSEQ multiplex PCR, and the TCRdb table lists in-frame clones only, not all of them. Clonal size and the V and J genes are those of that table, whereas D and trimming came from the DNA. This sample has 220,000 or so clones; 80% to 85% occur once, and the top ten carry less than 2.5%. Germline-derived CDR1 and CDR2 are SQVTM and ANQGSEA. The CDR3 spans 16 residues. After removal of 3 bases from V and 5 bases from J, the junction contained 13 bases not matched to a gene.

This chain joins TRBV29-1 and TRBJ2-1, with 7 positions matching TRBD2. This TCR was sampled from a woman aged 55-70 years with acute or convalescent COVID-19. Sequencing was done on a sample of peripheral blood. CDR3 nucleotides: TGCAGCGTTGATTTCCCCCTGACTAGCAGACACAATGAGCAGTTCTTC. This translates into CSVDFPLTSRHNEQFF.